One and the same sample provided the 8 T cell receptor beta chains below, sequenced in a study of OX40 agonist ivuxolimab in advanced cancers. Method: immunoSEQ multiplex PCR; TCRdb's copy keeps in-frame clones and lacks some. Of some 51,000 clones listed, around 77% are singletons. The material was CD4+ or CD8+ T cells sorted from blood, obtained in a trial of the OX40 agonist ivuxolimab. The source is an adult with an advanced solid tumor such as melanoma, head and neck, liver or kidney cancer.

This clone was counted a single time. The rearrangement links TRBV27 to TRBJ1-6; D perhaps matches TRBD1 (5 bases). V dropped 6 bases and J dropped 8 bases, with 8 bases sitting between them. The V gene's germline CDR1 is MNHEY and CDR2 SMNVEV (reference sequence). The CDR3 loop spans 12 amino acids. CDR3 bases: TGTGCCAGCAGCGACAGATATTCACCCCTCCACTTT. Its protein product is CASSDRYSPLHF.

Comments on this clone: In the same sample, other DNA sequences code for this CDR3. V usage is TRBV19 and J usage is TRBJ2-4; perhaps TRBD2 as D (5 bases). Deletions cut 6 bases from V and 1 base from J, with 7 bases between. Germline V CDR1 and CDR2: LNHDA, SQIVND (reference sequence). CDR3 size: 13 residues. Here the CDR3 DNA reads TGTGCCAGTAGCGAGGGTGCCAAAAACATTCAGTACTTC. Translated, it gives CASSEGAKNIQYF.

The chain uses TRBV2 and TRBJ1-6; the D is unclear. Trimming removed 4 bases from V and 9 bases from J, with 13 bases in between. CDR1 and CDR2 (germline): SNHLY, FYNNEI. This CDR3 comprises 14 residues. The CDR3 DNA sequence: TGTGCCAGCAGTGTGGAGTGGGGTATTTCACCCCTCCACTTT. It specifies CASSVEWGISPLHF.

This clone was detected only once. This CDR3 is also generated by other DNA sequences in the sample. The rearrangement joins TRBV19 to TRBJ2-7; 8 nucleotides line up with TRBD1. J was trimmed by 4 bases and V by 5 bases; bases with no gene match: 4. Germline CDR1 LNHDA, CDR2 SQIVND (reference sequence). The CDR3 runs 13 residues. CDR3 amino acids: CASSRDRGYEQYF. In DNA form, the CDR3 reads TGTGCCAGTAGTCGTGACAGGGGATACGAGCAGTACTTC.

The chain joins TRBV19 to TRBJ2-5; the match to TRBD2 covers 7 bases. The V and J ends lost 1 base and 3 bases, in that order; junction bases with no gene match: 5. CDR3 size: 15 residues. Germline assignment: CDR1 LNHDA and CDR2 SQIVND (reference sequence). The CDR3 is CASSIAAGRKETQYF. The CDR3 DNA follows: TGTGCCAGTAGTATAGCAGCGGGGCGTAAAGAGACCCAGTACTTC.

The genes are TRBV6-1 and TRBJ2-7, with 7 bases lining up with TRBD2. V trimming: 4 bases; J trimming: 7 bases; junction bases outside the gene matches: 4. The CDR3 totals 12 residues. Germline V gene sequence: CDR1 MNHNS, CDR2 SASEGT. The CDR3 sequence is CASSVGGEEQYF. CDR3 coding DNA: TGTGCCAGCAGTGTGGGGGGGGAGGAGCAGTACTTC.

The chain combines TRBV5-1 with TRBJ2-7; 8 positions match TRBD1. The CDR3 runs to 15 residues. From germline, CDR1 is SGHRS and CDR2 YFSETQ. The V gene end was trimmed by 1 base and the J gene end by 5 bases; junction bases not matched to a gene: 8. The CDR3 region is CASSLPPPQGDEQYF. The DNA for the CDR3 is TGCGCCAGCAGCTTGCCTCCCCCACAGGGGGACGAGCAGTACTTC.

The chain combines TRBV28 with TRBJ1-1; 8 bases align to TRBD1. CDR3 length: 14 amino acids. With 5 bases clipped from V and 9 bases from J, the junction kept 11 bases outside the gene matches. Looked up from germline, CDR1 is MDHEN and CDR2 is SYDVKM. The CDR3 region is CASSAGQGWSQAFF. Written as DNA, the CDR3 is TGTGCCAGCAGTGCTGGACAGGGTTGGTCTCAAGCTTTCTTT. The variable domain in full, with the rest retrieved from reference TRBV28 and TRBJ1-1, is DVKVTQSSRYLVKRTGEKVFLECVQDMDHENMFWYRQDPGLGLRLIYFSYDVKMKEKGDIPEGYSVSREKKERFSLILESASTNQTSMYLCASSAGQGWSQAFFGQGTRLTVV.